The rows below give T cell receptor beta chains drawn from one sample of a study of T cells after yellow fever vaccination. TCRdb reprocessed the 5' RACE reads with MiXCR, giving one entry per CDR3 protein. The sample lists some 350,000 distinct CDR3 sequences, around 10% occurring once. The source material was PBMCs, sampled on the day of the first yellow fever vaccination. These receptors all come from a man aged 18 to 30 who received the YFV17D yellow fever vaccine. The CDR3 runs from the conserved cysteine through the conserved F or W. D genes are given only for firm matches. Expanded clones get a size class; other rows say once, few or many, or leave the size out.

TRBV24-1	.	TRBJ2-1	15	.	TGTGCCACCAGTCAAGCTGATCTTTCCTACAATGAGCAGTTCTTC	CATSQADLSYNEQFF
TRBV11-3	.	TRBJ1-2	15	.	TGTGCCAGCAGCTATACCCTGGCCGGACGCTATGGCTACACCTTC	CASSYTLAGRYGYTF
TRBV5-4	TRBD2	TRBJ2-1	16	few	TGTGCCAGCAGCACCATAGCGGGGGGGCATTACAATGAGCAGTTCTTC	CASSTIAGGHYNEQFF
TRBV4-2	.	TRBJ1-1	14	.	TGTGCCAGCAGCCAAGATCTTGTAAACACTGAAGCTTTCTTT	CASSQDLVNTEAFF
TRBV30	.	TRBJ2-3	15	.	TGTGCCTGGAGTGGAATTAGCCCCTACACAGATACGCAGTATTTT	CAWSGISPYTDTQYF
TRBV20-1	.	TRBJ2-3	12	.	TGCAGTGGTCAGGGCTACACAGATACGCAGTATTTT	CSGQGYTDTQYF
TRBV10-3	.	TRBJ2-1	14	many	TGTGCCATCAGTGAGTCGGAGGGGGGCAATGAGCAGTTCTTC	CAISESEGGNEQFF
TRBV3-1	.	TRBJ2-7	13	.	TGTGCCAGCAGCCCCTTCCCTTCCTACGAGCAGTACTTC	CASSPFPSYEQYF
TRBV7-2	.	TRBJ2-6	14	few	TGTGCCAGCAGCCGGGACTCTGGGGCCAACGTCCTGACTTTC	CASSRDSGANVLTF
TRBV5-6	.	TRBJ2-7	11	.	TGTGCCAGCAGCCGATCAGGAGGGCAGTACTTC	CASSRSGGQYF
TRBV29-1	.	TRBJ2-5	10	.	TGCGGCGGAGGGGAAGAGACCCAGTACTTC	CGGGEETQYF
TRBV7-3	.	TRBJ1-2	14	.	TGTGCCAGCAGCCCATCGGGGTCTAACTATGGCTACACCTTC	CASSPSGSNYGYTF
TRBV5-1	.	TRBJ2-1	12	.	TGCGCCAGCAGCCGTGGATGGTATGAGCAGTTCTTC	CASSRGWYEQFF
TRBV9	.	TRBJ1-1	13	.	TGTGCCAGCAGCGTGGGGGGGCTCACTGAAGCTTTCTTT	CASSVGGLTEAFF
TRBV20-1	TRBD1	TRBJ2-1	13	.	TGCAGCTTGTACGGGACAGGGGACAATGAGCAGTTCTTC	CSLYGTGDNEQFF
TRBV7-9	.	TRBJ2-3	15	few	TGTGCCAGCAGCCCATCAGGGTCCTACACAGATACGCAGTATTTT	CASSPSGSYTDTQYF
TRBV5-5	.	TRBJ2-7	14	many	TGTGCCAGCAGCCCCCGGACGGTTCCCTACGAGCAGTACTTC	CASSPRTVPYEQYF
TRBV6-5	TRBD2	TRBJ2-5	15	few	TGTGCCAGCACTTACGGACTAGCGGGCCAAGAGACCCAGTACTTC	CASTYGLAGQETQYF
TRBV29-1	.	TRBJ1-1	13	once	TGCAGCGTTGAGCGGGGGGAGAACACTGCAGCTTTCTTT	CSVERGENTAAFF
TRBV5-5	.	TRBJ2-7	14	.	TGTGCCAGCAGCCCAGCACCGACAGCCTACGAGCAGTACTTC	CASSPAPTAYEQYF
TRBV4-2	.	TRBJ2-1	14	few	TGTGCCAGCAGCCAAGCTAATGGAGGGTCGTGGCAGTTCTTC	CASSQANGGSWQFF
TRBV5-1	.	TRBJ1-1	14	.	TGCGCCAGCAGCGCACGGGACGGTAACACTGAAGCTTTCTTT	CASSARDGNTEAFF
TRBV4-2	TRBD2	TRBJ2-5	14	.	TGTGCCAGCAGCCAAGCGACTAGCGGGGGGGCGAAGTACTTC	CASSQATSGGAKYF
TRBV6-1	.	TRBJ1-2	15	.	TGTGCCAGCAGTGGGACGGCTGGGGGTCTCGATGGCTACACCTTC	CASSGTAGGLDGYTF
TRBV2	TRBD2	TRBJ2-1	13	few	TGTGCCAGCTCCGGGGGGGGCCTCGGTGAGCAGTTCTTC	CASSGGGLGEQFF
TRBV3-1	TRBD2	TRBJ2-1	17	.	TGTGCCAGCACCAAAGATCTAGCGGGGGGGCTCTACAATGAGCAGTTCTTC	CASTKDLAGGLYNEQFF
TRBV7-9	.	TRBJ2-1	17	few	TGTGCCAGCAATATGGGCTACCCAAAAGGGGGTATCAATGAGCAGTTCTTC	CASNMGYPKGGINEQFF
TRBV20-1	.	TRBJ2-5	11	few	TGCAGTGCGGTCGGGAAAGAGACCCAGTACTTC	CSAVGKETQYF
TRBV5-1	TRBD1	TRBJ2-7	13	.	TGCGCCAGCAGCCGGGGACAGAACTACGAGCAGTACTTC	CASSRGQNYEQYF
TRBV6-1	TRBD2	TRBJ2-7	16	.	TGTGCCAGCAGTGAAAGGGTAGCGGGCCAGGCCTACGAGCAGTACTTC	CASSERVAGQAYEQYF
TRBV4-3	TRBD2	TRBJ2-3	15	few	TGCGCCGCACCGAAAGCGGGGGGGCCTCAAGATACGCAGTATTTT	CAAPKAGGPQDTQYF
TRBV19	.	TRBJ2-1	13	few	TGTGCCAGTAGTCGGACCTTTGGGGGCCCCTGGTTCTTC	CASSRTFGGPWFF
TRBV18	TRBD1	TRBJ1-3	15	few	TGTGCCAGCTCACCGGGACAGTTCTCTGGAAACACCATATATTTT	CASSPGQFSGNTIYF
TRBV5-5	TRBD1	TRBJ1-2	11	.	TGTGCCAGCAGGACAGGGGAGCGCTACACCTTC	CASRTGERYTF
TRBV12-3/TRBV12-4	.	TRBJ2-3	12	few	TGTGCCAGCAGTTTAGATGGGAATACGCAGTATTTT	CASSLDGNTQYF
TRBV7-9	.	TRBJ1-1	16	.	TGTGCCAGCAGCTTAGCGGCAGGGGCTCTGGGCACTGAAGCTTTCTTT	CASSLAAGALGTEAFF
TRBV11-1	TRBD1	TRBJ2-2	15	.	TGTGCCAGCAGCTTCACAGGGGCCGGTACCGGGGAGCTGTTTTTT	CASSFTGAGTGELFF
TRBV12-3/TRBV12-4	TRBD1	TRBJ1-2	15	few	TGTGCCAGCAGTCCTTCGGACAGGGGAAGTAGAGGCTACACCTTC	CASSPSDRGSRGYTF
TRBV9	TRBD1	TRBJ2-5	14	.	TGTGCCAGCAGCCCGAGACAGGGTATAGAGACCCAGTACTTC	CASSPRQGIETQYF
TRBV12-3/TRBV12-4	TRBD1	TRBJ1-6	14	.	TGTGCCAGCAGACTTGACAGGGGGCCCTCACCCCTCCACTTT	CASRLDRGPSPLHF
TRBV5-1	.	TRBJ2-2	14	few	TGCGCCAGCAGCGTGGAAGCGAACACCGGGGAGCTGTTTTTT	CASSVEANTGELFF
TRBV27	.	TRBJ2-3	15	few	TGTGCCAGCAGTTTCAAACAGGGAAGCACAGATACGCAGTATTTT	CASSFKQGSTDTQYF
TRBV12-3/TRBV12-4	.	TRBJ1-1	13	many	TGTGCCAGCAGTTCTCTCGGGGACACTGAAGCTTTCTTT	CASSSLGDTEAFF